Each of the 18 T cell receptor beta chains below was sequenced from the same sample in a study of T cells after yellow fever vaccination. TCRdb analysed the 5' RACE reads with MiXCR anew, one entry per CDR3 protein. The sample shows over 35,000 distinct CDR3 sequences, around 6.5% of them seen only once. The sequencing here drew on PBMCs, either bulk or a sorted T-cell subset (CD4+, CD8+, memory, or dextramer-sorted; not recorded which), taken 45 days after the yellow fever booster vaccination. The source is a young man who received the YFV17D yellow fever vaccine.

The chain employs TRBV12-3 or TRBV12-4 and TRBJ2-1; maybe TRBD1 (6 bases). Deletions cut 2 bases from V and 5 bases from J, with 25 bases between. The CDR3 has 19 amino acids. CDR3 amino acids: CASSLWEGDGTWDNNEQFF. The CDR3 bases are TGTGCCAGCAGTTTATGGGAAGGGGATGGGACATGGGACAACAATGAGCAGTTCTTC.

Many counts were recorded for this clonotype. The chain combines TRBV18 with TRBJ2-1; 9 bases map to TRBD1. Trimming removed 1 base from V and 4 bases from J; junction bases left unmatched: 2. This CDR3 region has 15 residues. Germline-derived CDR1 and CDR2 are KGHSH and LQKENI. The CDR3 bases are TGTGCCAGCTCACCACAGGGACAGGGATACAATGAGCAGTTCTTC. Translating it yields CASSPQGQGYNEQFF.

The V gene is TRBV5-6, the J gene TRBJ2-5; D gene ambiguous. Trimming took 2 bases from V and 5 from J, leaving 10 bases between them. In germline, CDR1 is SGHDT, CDR2 YYEEEE. This CDR3 has 13 residues. This CDR3 reads CASSFLATETQYF. The CDR3 DNA follows: TGTGCCAGCAGCTTCTTAGCTACGGAGACCCAGTACTTC.

The chain recombines TRBV4-2 with TRBJ1-2; D remains unclear. The germline CDR1 and CDR2 sequences are LGHNA and YNFKEQ. With 1 base removed from V and 7 bases from J, the gap between germline ends came to 16 bases. There are 15 residues in the CDR3. The DNA for the CDR3 is TGTGCCAGCAGCCAAGTAGGAGCGACGGTAGTTGGCTACACCTTC. Protein sequence: CASSQVGATVVGYTF.

This clonotype was detected a few times. The chain links TRBV27 to TRBJ1-5, with TRBD1 identical over 7 bases. There are 14 residues in the CDR3. Trimming cost V 10 bases and J 0 bases; bases outside gene matches: 6. The germline gives CDR1 MNHEY, CDR2 SMNVEV (reference sequence). The CDR3, as DNA: TGTGCCACCAGGGGGGCTAATAGCAATCAGCCCCAGCATTTT. It encodes CATRGANSNQPQHF.

This clonotype was observed a few times. The chain uses TRBV5-4 and TRBJ1-5, with D unresolved. With 4 bases removed from V and 4 bases from J, the gap between germline ends came to 9 bases. The CDR3 is made up of 13 amino acids. The germline CDR1 and CDR2 sequences are SGHNT and YYREEE (reference sequence). CDR3 DNA: TGTGCCAGCAGCGTGGGGTGGAATCAGCCCCAGCATTTT. Translation: CASSVGWNQPQHF.

The chain is built from TRBV6-2 or TRBV6-3 and TRBJ2-7, with a weak D call TRBD2 (7 bases). The V gene's germline CDR1 is MNHEY and CDR2 SVGEGT. The V end was cut by 5 bases, the J end by 4 bases, with 21 bases between. The CDR3 has 16 amino acids. CDR3 sequence: CASSAAWGGTKYEQYF. CDR3 sequence (DNA): TGTGCCAGCAGTGCCGCCTGGGGAGGGACAAAATACGAGCAGTACTTC.

Many counts were recorded for this clonotype. The chain links TRBV6-5 to TRBJ2-6, with TRBD1 identical over 9 bases. With 10 bases clipped from V and 0 bases from J, the junction kept 7 bases outside the gene matches. Germline V gene sequence: CDR1 MNHEY, CDR2 SVGAGI. The CDR3 has 16 residues. CDR3 sequence: CATHRDRVSGANVLTF. CDR3 DNA sequence: TGTGCCACGCACCGGGACAGGGTCTCTGGGGCCAACGTCCTGACTTTC.

This clonotype was detected only a few times. The CDR3 region has the DNA TGTGCCAGCTCACAGGGGGACACTGAAGCTTTCTTT. Its translation is CASSQGDTEAFF. The chain joins TRBV18 to TRBJ1-1, with D possibly TRBD1 on 6 matching bases. Looked up from germline, CDR1 is KGHSH and CDR2 is LQKENI. The CDR3 has 12 residues. Trimming removed 4 bases at V and 3 bases at J, with 6 bases between. Combining the CDR3 with reference TRBV18 and TRBJ1-1 gives the whole variable domain NAGVMQNPRHLVRRRGQEARLRCSPMKGHSHVYWYRQLPEEGLKFMVYLQKENIIDESGMPKERFSAEFPKEGPSILRIQQVVRGDSAAYFCASSQGDTEAFFGQGTRLTVV.

This clonotype was seen ten or more times. Written as DNA, the CDR3 is TGTGCCAGCAGCCCCCATGCCCCCAATGAGCAGTTCTTC. It is translated as CASSPHAPNEQFF. The rearrangement uses TRBV7-2 and TRBJ2-1; D is ambiguous. The V gene's germline CDR1 is SGHTA and CDR2 FQGNSA. This CDR3 is 13 amino acids long. V was cut by 5 bases and J by 6 bases, with 11 bases left in between.

Ten or more counts support this clonotype. The chain employs TRBV7-8 and TRBJ2-7, with a tentative D call TRBD1 (6 bases). In germline, CDR1 is SGHVS, CDR2 FQNEAQ. The CDR3 length is 13 residues. The germline V and J ends were trimmed by 4 bases and 2 bases, with 9 bases remaining between them. The CDR3 is CASSSGQPYEQYF. CDR3 nucleotide sequence: TGTGCCAGCAGCTCAGGACAGCCCTACGAGCAGTACTTC.

This clonotype was detected a few times. The V gene is TRBV2, the J gene TRBJ2-1; D is possibly TRBD1 (7 bases). The CDR3 has 14 residues. Trimming pared 7 bases from V and 9 bases from J, leaving 19 bases between. Germline CDR1 and CDR2: SNHLY and FYNNEI. The CDR3 loop reads CASTAETGRPEQFF. The DNA of the CDR3 is TGTGCCAGCACCGCGGAGACAGGGAGGCCTGAGCAGTTCTTC.

The V gene is TRBV7-9, the J gene TRBJ2-1; 9 nucleotides line up with TRBD2. With 5 bases clipped from V and 7 bases from J, the junction kept 21 bases outside the gene matches. The germline gives CDR1 SEHNR, CDR2 FQNEAQ (reference sequence). This CDR3 is built from 19 residues. The CDR3 loop is CASSIPTSGRPRSSNEQFF. CDR3 bases: TGTGCCAGCAGCATCCCGACTAGCGGACGGCCCCGGTCCTCGAATGAGCAGTTCTTC.

The chain uses TRBV5-3 and TRBJ2-3; no reliable D call. TRBV5-3 is treated as an ORF (open reading frame) with a function not yet certain. Trimming took 4 bases from V and 10 from J, leaving 7 bases between them. The CDR3 has 10 amino acids. The CDR3 is CARSPRAQYF. Written as DNA, the CDR3 is TGTGCCAGAAGCCCACGGGCGCAGTATTTT.

The chain carries TRBV5-1 and TRBJ2-7, with 7 bases lining up with TRBD1. The CDR3 covers 15 residues. V gave up 5 bases and J gave up 5 bases; unmatched junction bases: 13. In germline, CDR1 is SGHRS, CDR2 YFSETQ. CDR3 nucleotides: TGCGCCAGCAGACACACAGGGGTCGAAAGAAACGAGCAGTACTTC. This codes for CASRHTGVERNEQYF.

The sample holds many counts of this clonotype. V gene TRBV27 combines with J gene TRBJ1-6; TRBD1 agrees at 9 bases. Trimming at V came to 0 bases and at J to 10 bases, leaving 4 bases not matched to a gene. Per germline, CDR1 MNHEY and CDR2 SMNVEV (reference sequence). This CDR3 has 15 residues. This CDR3 reads CASSLSGQGGSPLHF. CDR3 bases: TGTGCCAGCAGTTTATCGGGACAGGGAGGCTCACCCCTCCACTTT.

This clonotype is deemed medium-sized. The J gene is TRBJ2-1, the V gene TRBV4-3; 10 nucleotides line up with TRBD2. The germline V gene has CDR1 LGHNA and CDR2 YSLEER. The V segment lost 4 bases and the J segment 8 bases; nucleotides outside the gene matches: 11. CDR3 length equals 16 residues. The CDR3 DNA follows: TGCGCCAGCAGCCTTCAAGCGGGAGGGCCGATAGATGAGCAGTTCTTC. This sequence encodes CASSLQAGGPIDEQFF.

This clonotype showed up many times. This chain connects TRBV7-8 to TRBJ2-3; D not resolved. Germline V gene sequence: CDR1 SGHVS, CDR2 FQNEAQ. Trimming stripped 5 bases from V and 5 bases from J, with 11 bases between. CDR3 length equals 13 residues. The CDR3 nucleotides are TGTGCCAGCAGCCCGGCGTTTGGAGATACGCAGTATTTT. This codes for CASSPAFGDTQYF.